A selection of T cell receptor beta chains follows, all from one sample in a study of T cells in Graves' hyperthyroidism and ophthalmopathy. One entry per CDR3 protein results from TCRdb running MiXCR on the multiplex PCR reads. The sample has 450,000 to 700,000 distinct CDR3 sequences; more than 45% are singletons. The specimen was peripheral blood or thyroid tissue (not recorded which). These receptors came from an adult woman with Graves' disease, either hyperthyroidism or ophthalmopathy (not recorded which). Each CDR3 is given with its conserved first and last residue. D genes are given only for firm matches. A clone size is listed for some rows: how often the clone was seen (once, few, many), or a class if it is expanded.

D gene	V gene	J gene	clone size	CDR3 DNA	CDR3 protein
-	TRBV2	TRBJ2-2	many	TGTGCCAGCAGCCCACAATCCCTGAACACCGGGGAGCTGTTTTTT	CASSPQSLNTGELFF
-	TRBV20-1	TRBJ1-5	few	TGCAGTGCTAGAACCAGGGTCCATCAGCCCCAGCATTTT	CSARTRVHQPQHF
TRBD2	TRBV5-5	TRBJ2-7	-	TGTGCCAGCAGTGCTGGGGGGAGAGCGGGATACGGCTACGAGCAGTACTTC	CASSAGGRAGYGYEQYF
-	TRBV6-6	TRBJ2-3	-	TGTGCCACCAGCGGTAGGGATGTGGATACGCAGTATTTT	CATSGRDVDTQYF
TRBD1	TRBV7-9	TRBJ1-2	-	TGTGCCAGCAGCTTCCGCGGACAGGGGTATGGCTACACCTTC	CASSFRGQGYGYTF
-	TRBV29-1	TRBJ1-5	many	TGCAGCGTTGAAGCAGGGAGCAATCAGCCCCAGCATTTT	CSVEAGSNQPQHF
-	TRBV18	TRBJ2-5	-	TGTGCCAGCTCACCGGCAGGAGAATTGGGTGAGACCCAGTACTTC	CASSPAGELGETQYF
TRBD1	TRBV12-3/TRBV12-4	TRBJ1-4	few	TGTGCCAGCAGTGAACAGGGGGATGAAAAACTGTTTTTT	CASSEQGDEKLFF
TRBD2	TRBV7-8	TRBJ2-7	many	TGTGCCAGCAGCTTGTCCACTAGCGGGAGTGGGGAGCAGTACTTC	CASSLSTSGSGEQYF
-	TRBV28	TRBJ1-3	-	TGTGCCAGCAGACCCCCTGGATCCAGAAACACCATATATTTT	CASRPPGSRNTIYF
-	TRBV24-1	TRBJ2-1	-	TGTGCCACCAGTGCGGAAGGGCCCTACAATGAGCAGTTCTTC	CATSAEGPYNEQFF
-	TRBV7-6	TRBJ2-1	-	TGTGCCAGCAGCTTAGCGGTAGACAATGAGCAGTTCTTC	CASSLAVDNEQFF
-	TRBV19	TRBJ1-2	many	TGTGCCAGTAGTATAGGGACTGGGCCTCGGTATGGCTACACCTTC	CASSIGTGPRYGYTF
TRBD1	TRBV7-2	TRBJ2-7	many	TGTGCCAGCAGCTCACAGGGGACGGGGGAGCAGTACTTC	CASSSQGTGEQYF
-	TRBV2	TRBJ1-5	-	TGTGCCAGCAGTGAAGCCGGGACACCCGGGGGGCCCCAGCATTTT	CASSEAGTPGGPQHF
-	TRBV7-9	TRBJ1-5	many	TGTGCCAGCACCTGGTCAGGGTCGGATCAGCCCCAGCATTTT	CASTWSGSDQPQHF
TRBD1	TRBV2	TRBJ1-6	-	TGTGCCGACGGACAGGGTCGCAATTCACCCCTCCACTTT	CADGQGRNSPLHF
-	TRBV7-8	TRBJ1-2	few	TGTGCCAGCAGTGAGGGCGGGGGGCAATATGGCTACACCTTC	CASSEGGGQYGYTF
-	TRBV20-1	TRBJ1-2	many	TGCAGTGCTAGAGACCCGTGGGGATTTTCGTATGGCTACACCTTC	CSARDPWGFSYGYTF
-	TRBV2	TRBJ1-1	many	TGTGCCAGCAGTGGGGCCTTGAACACTGAAGCTTTCTTT	CASSGALNTEAFF
-	TRBV7-2	TRBJ1-4	many	TGTGCCAGCAGCTTCGACGAAAAACTGTTTTTT	CASSFDEKLFF
-	TRBV12-3/TRBV12-4	TRBJ2-6	many	TGTGCCAGCAGTTATCCTGGGGCCAACGTCCTGACTTTC	CASSYPGANVLTF
-	TRBV24-1	TRBJ1-2	-	TGTGCCACCAGTGATTACTCAGGGGAGAACTATGGCTACACCTTC	CATSDYSGENYGYTF
-	TRBV2	TRBJ1-4	many	TGTGCCAGCAGCGGCAGGATGAGTTCGGCTAATGAAAAACTGTTTTTT	CASSGRMSSANEKLFF
-	TRBV7-9	TRBJ2-7	-	TGTGCCAGCGGGCAGCGGCCCTACGAGCAGTACTTC	CASGQRPYEQYF
-	TRBV29-1	TRBJ1-2	-	TGCAGCGTTGATGCCGGGCCCGTCTATGGCTACACCTTC	CSVDAGPVYGYTF
TRBD2	TRBV7-6	TRBJ2-5	few	TGTGCCAGCAGCTTAACTAGCGGGACCGGGGAGACCCAGTACTTC	CASSLTSGTGETQYF
-	TRBV4-1	TRBJ2-2	-	TGCGCCAGCAGCCAACTGCGGCTGTCGTACACCGGGGAGCTGTTTTTT	CASSQLRLSYTGELFF
-	TRBV10-1	TRBJ2-5	many	TGCGCCAGCAGTGAGTCGAAGGGGAAAGAGACCCAGTACTTC	CASSESKGKETQYF
-	TRBV9	TRBJ2-2	-	TGTGCCAGCAGCCCTCGGGAGCTGTTTTTT	CASSPRELFF
-	TRBV29-1	TRBJ1-2	many	TGCAGCGTCGCACAAAACTATGGCTACACCTTC	CSVAQNYGYTF
-	TRBV2	TRBJ1-4	many	TGTGCCAGCATAACAAAAGGAGAAAAACTGTTTTTT	CASITKGEKLFF
-	TRBV2	TRBJ1-1	-	TGTGCCAGCAGTGAGGCCACCTGGGGAACTGAAGCTTTCTTT	CASSEATWGTEAFF
-	TRBV7-2	TRBJ2-7	many	TGTGCCAGCAGCACGGACGGACCTTACTCCTACGAGCAGTACTTC	CASSTDGPYSYEQYF
-	TRBV5-1	TRBJ2-7	many	TGCGCCAGCAGCGCCGGACAGCCTCGGAACTACGAGCAGTACTTC	CASSAGQPRNYEQYF
-	TRBV28	TRBJ1-3	many	TGTGCCAGAAACGTTGCGGACACCATATATTTT	CARNVADTIYF
TRBD2	TRBV29-1	TRBJ2-7	-	TGCAGCGTTCCCTCCCCCGGGGGGGTGAGAGAGCAGTACTTC	CSVPSPGGVREQYF
-	TRBV7-9	TRBJ2-5	-	TGTGCCAGCACCCGGGCTAACGAAGAGACCCAGTACTTC	CASTRANEETQYF
-	TRBV10-3	TRBJ1-1	-	TGTGCCATCAGTGTCGGGGGGGGGAGCTTAGTGACCACTGAAGCTTTCTTT	CAISVGGGSLVTTEAFF
-	TRBV7-7	TRBJ2-7	-	TGTGCTAGCAGCTTGAACGTCAATCAGCCCCAGCAGTACTTC	CASSLNVNQPQQYF
-	TRBV20-1	TRBJ1-5	-	TGCAGTGCTAGAGAGACAGGTCTCCAGCCCCAGCATTTT	CSARETGLQPQHF